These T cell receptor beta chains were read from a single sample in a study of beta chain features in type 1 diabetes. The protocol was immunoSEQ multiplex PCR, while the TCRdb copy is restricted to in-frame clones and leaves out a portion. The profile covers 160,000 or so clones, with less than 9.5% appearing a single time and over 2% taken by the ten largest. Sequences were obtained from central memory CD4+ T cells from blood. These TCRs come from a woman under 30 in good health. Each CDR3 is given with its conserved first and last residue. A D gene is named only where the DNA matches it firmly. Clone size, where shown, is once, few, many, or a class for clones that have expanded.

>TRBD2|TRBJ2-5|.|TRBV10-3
CASSGLAGESQETQYF
TGTGCCTCCTCGGGACTAGCGGGAGAATCTCAAGAGACCCAGTACTTC
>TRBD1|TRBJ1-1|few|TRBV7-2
CASSPMDRVGEAFF
TGTGCCAGCAGCCCGATGGACAGGGTAGGTGAAGCTTTCTTT
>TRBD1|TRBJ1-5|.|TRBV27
CASSLFTGGQPQHF
TGTGCCAGCAGTTTATTTACAGGGGGACAGCCCCAGCATTTT
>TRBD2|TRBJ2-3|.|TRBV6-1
CASSTSGSVTDTQYF
TGTGCCAGCAGTACTAGCGGGAGTGTCACAGATACGCAGTATTTT
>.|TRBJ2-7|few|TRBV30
CAWSVGGGNSYEQYF
TGTGCCTGGAGTGTAGGGGGAGGGAACTCCTACGAGCAGTACTTC
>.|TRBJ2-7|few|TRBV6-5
CASSSTQGYSYEQYF
TGTGCCAGCAGTTCGACACAGGGATACTCCTACGAGCAGTACTTC
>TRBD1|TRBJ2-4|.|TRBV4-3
CASSQSTGQSKNIQYF
TGCGCCAGCAGCCAGAGTACGGGACAGTCTAAAAACATTCAGTACTTC
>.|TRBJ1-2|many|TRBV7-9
CASGTGYGYTF
TGTGCCAGCGGTACAGGGTATGGCTACACCTTC
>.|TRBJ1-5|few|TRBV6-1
CASKSRASNQPQHF
TGTGCCAGCAAATCCAGGGCAAGCAATCAGCCCCAGCATTTT
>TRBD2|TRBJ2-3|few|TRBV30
CAWNKLAGGIDTQYF
TGTGCCTGGAACAAGTTAGCGGGGGGGATAGATACGCAGTATTTT
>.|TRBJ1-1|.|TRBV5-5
CASSQELNTEAFF
TGTGCCAGCAGCCAAGAGCTGAACACTGAAGCTTTCTTT
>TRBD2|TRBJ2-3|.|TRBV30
CAWKREGDTQYF
TGTGCCTGGAAGCGGGAGGGAGATACGCAGTATTTT
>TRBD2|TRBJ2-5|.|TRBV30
CAWSEGLAGQETQYF
TGTGCCTGGAGTGAGGGACTAGCGGGGCAAGAGACCCAGTACTTC
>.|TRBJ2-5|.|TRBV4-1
CASSQQTVFQETQYF
TGCGCCAGCAGCCAACAAACAGTGTTCCAAGAGACCCAGTACTTC
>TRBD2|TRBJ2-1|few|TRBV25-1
CASSAPTSGEQFF
TGTGCCAGCAGTGCCCCGACTAGCGGCGAGCAGTTCTTC
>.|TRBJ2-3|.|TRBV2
CASRNQVADTQYF
TGTGCCAGCAGGAACCAGGTGGCAGATACGCAGTATTTT
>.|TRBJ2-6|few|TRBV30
CAWAGVSGANVLTF
TGTGCCTGGGCGGGTGTCTCTGGGGCCAACGTCCTGACTTTC
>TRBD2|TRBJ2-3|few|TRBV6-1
CATGLAGGDTQYF
TGTGCCACCGGACTAGCGGGAGGTGATACGCAGTATTTT
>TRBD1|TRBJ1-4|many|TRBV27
CASSQGVTNEKLFF
TGTGCCAGCAGTCAGGGGGTGACTAATGAAAAACTGTTTTTT
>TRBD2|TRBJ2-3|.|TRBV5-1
CASSLSGRDTDTQYF
TGCGCCAGCAGCTTGAGCGGGAGGGACACAGATACGCAGTATTTT
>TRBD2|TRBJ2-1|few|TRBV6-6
CATIERLAGHNEQFF
TGTGCCACCATAGAGAGACTAGCGGGGCACAATGAGCAGTTCTTC
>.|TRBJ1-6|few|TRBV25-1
CASSVGRGGSPLHF
TGTGCCAGCAGTGTTGGCAGGGGTGGGTCACCCCTCCACTTT
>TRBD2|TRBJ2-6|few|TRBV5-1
CASSLDASGRGTGANVLTF
TGCGCCAGCAGCTTGGATGCTAGCGGGAGGGGTACTGGGGCCAACGTCCTGACTTTC
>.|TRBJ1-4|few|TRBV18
CASSPDLSHEKLFF
TGTGCCAGCTCACCAGATCTCAGTCACGAAAAACTGTTTTTT
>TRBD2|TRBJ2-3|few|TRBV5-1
CASSPGTSGDTQYF
TGCGCCAGCAGCCCTGGGACTAGCGGAGATACGCAGTATTTT
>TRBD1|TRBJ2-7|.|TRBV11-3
CASSNRDSEQYF
TGTGCCAGCAGCAACCGGGACAGCGAGCAGTACTTC
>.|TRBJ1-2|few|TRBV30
CAWREQGWDYGYTF
TGTGCCTGGAGGGAACAGGGTTGGGACTATGGCTACACCTTC
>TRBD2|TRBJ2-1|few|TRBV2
CASSRVPGGAEQFF
TGTGCCAGTTCAAGGGTCCCGGGGGGGGCTGAGCAGTTCTTC
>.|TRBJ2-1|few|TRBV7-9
CASSFRPMETGEQFF
TGTGCCAGCAGCTTTCGGCCGATGGAGACGGGTGAGCAGTTCTTC
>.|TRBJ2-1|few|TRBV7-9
CASSRRGWGSPSYNEQFF
TGTGCCAGCAGCCGGAGGGGTTGGGGCTCCCCCTCCTACAATGAGCAGTTCTTC
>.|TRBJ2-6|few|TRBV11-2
CASSIGAGANVLTF
TGTGCCAGCAGCATTGGAGCTGGGGCCAACGTCCTGACTTTC
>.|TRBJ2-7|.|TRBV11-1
CASSLGAPQTYEQYF
TGTGCCAGCAGCCTGGGGGCTCCTCAAACCTACGAGCAGTACTTC
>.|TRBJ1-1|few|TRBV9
CASSGGTNTEAFF
TGTGCCAGCAGCGGTGGGACAAACACTGAAGCTTTCTTT
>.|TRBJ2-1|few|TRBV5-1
CASYRDSASNEQFF
TGCGCCAGCTACCGGGACTCCGCGTCGAATGAGCAGTTCTTC
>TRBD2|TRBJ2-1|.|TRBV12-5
CASGLGLADYNEQFF
TGTGCTAGTGGTTTGGGACTAGCAGACTACAATGAGCAGTTCTTC
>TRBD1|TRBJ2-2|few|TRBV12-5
CASGRDRGSTGELFF
TGTGCTAGTGGCCGAGACAGGGGGTCGACCGGGGAGCTGTTTTTT
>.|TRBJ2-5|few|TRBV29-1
CSAAGVAGETQYF
TGCAGCGCCGCCGGGGTGGCGGGAGAGACCCAGTACTTC
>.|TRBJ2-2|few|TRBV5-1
CASSAGAERIGELFF
TGCGCCAGCAGCGCGGGGGCCGAACGGATCGGGGAGCTGTTTTTT
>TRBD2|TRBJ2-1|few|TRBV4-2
CASSRTSVDEQFF
TGTGCCAGCAGCCGGACTAGTGTGGATGAGCAGTTCTTC
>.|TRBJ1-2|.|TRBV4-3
CASSPAGINYGYTF
TGCGCCAGCAGCCCTGCGGGGATTAACTATGGCTACACCTTC
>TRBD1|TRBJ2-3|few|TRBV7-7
CATSEGGGGTDTQYF
TGTGCTACCTCGGAAGGGGGCGGAGGCACAGATACGCAGTATTTT
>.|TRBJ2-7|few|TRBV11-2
CASSSTGRYEQYF
TGTGCCAGCAGCTCGACAGGGAGGTACGAGCAGTACTTC
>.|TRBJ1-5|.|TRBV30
CAWSGQAYQPQHF
TGTGCCTGGAGTGGACAGGCCTATCAGCCCCAGCATTTT
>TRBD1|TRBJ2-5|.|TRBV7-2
CASSFGQGLETQYF
TGTGCCAGCAGCTTCGGACAGGGCCTAGAGACCCAGTACTTC
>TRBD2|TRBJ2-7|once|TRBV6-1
CASSEVGASGTLYEQYF
TGTGCCAGCAGTGAAGTGGGGGCTAGCGGGACCCTCTACGAGCAGTACTTC
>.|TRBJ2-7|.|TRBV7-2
CASSLARSNYEQYF
TGTGCCAGCAGCTTAGCCAGGTCCAACTACGAGCAGTACTTC
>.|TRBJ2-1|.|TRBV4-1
CASSQVGGAGYEQFF
TGCGCCAGCAGCCAAGTTGGGGGGGCAGGCTATGAGCAGTTCTTC
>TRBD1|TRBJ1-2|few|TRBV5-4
CASSYGQGSLYGYTF
TGTGCCAGCAGCTATGGACAGGGCTCCCTCTATGGCTACACCTTC
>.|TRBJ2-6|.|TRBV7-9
CASSFATGTGANVLTF
TGTGCCAGCAGCTTCGCAACAGGGACTGGGGCCAACGTCCTGACTTTC
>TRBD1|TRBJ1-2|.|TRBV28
CASSLLDRGHGYTF
TGTGCCAGCAGTTTGTTGGACAGGGGGCATGGCTACACCTTC
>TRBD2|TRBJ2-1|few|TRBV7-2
CASRGGSRYNEQFF
TGTGCCAGCAGGGGGGGGTCGCGGTACAATGAGCAGTTCTTC
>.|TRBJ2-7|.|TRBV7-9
CASSRTVSYEQYF
TGTGCCAGCAGCCGAACTGTTTCCTACGAGCAGTACTTC
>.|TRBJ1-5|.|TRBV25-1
CASSEWAGNQPQHF
TGTGCCAGCAGTGAATGGGCAGGGAATCAGCCCCAGCATTTT
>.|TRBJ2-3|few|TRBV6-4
CASSDGGLTQYF
TGTGCCAGCAGTGACGGGGGACTTACGCAGTATTTT
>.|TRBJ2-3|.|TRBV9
CASSVDSSPTDTQYF
TGTGCCAGCAGCGTAGACTCGTCACCCACAGATACGCAGTATTTT